A single sample is the source of the 31 T cell receptor beta chains below, sequenced in a study of blood T cell repertoires in COVID-19. Assay: immunoSEQ multiplex PCR; the TCRdb copy retains only in-frame clones and omits some. The top ten clones hold about 1.9% of a sample with a few hundred thousand clones, around 87% of them seen once. Source material: PBMCs or T cells enriched from blood (not recorded which). The receptors derive from a man aged 40-49 years in a cohort exposed to, infected with or recovered from COVID-19 (not recorded which).

This chain joins TRBV5-1 and TRBJ2-1, with 11 bases fitting TRBD2. V shed 6 bases and J 5 bases; nucleotides not matched to a gene: 10. The CDR3 loop spans 16 amino acids. Germline CDR1 is SGHRS and CDR2 is YFSETQ. The CDR3, as DNA: TGCGCCAGCACCACCATAGGACTAGCGGGCAACAATGAGCAGTTCTTC. Translated: CASTTIGLAGNNEQFF.

The chain combines TRBV19 with TRBJ2-2; a possible D gene is TRBD2 (5 bases). Germline CDR1 is LNHDA and CDR2 is SQIVND (reference sequence). V lost 3 bases and J lost 5, with 10 bases in between. CDR3 length: 14 amino acids. As DNA, the CDR3 is TGTGCCAGTAGTATTAGGACTCAAACCGGGGAGCTGTTTTTT. Translated: CASSIRTQTGELFF.

The chain employs TRBV5-1 and TRBJ2-3, with 9 positions matching TRBD2. The CDR3 is made up of 14 amino acids. Germline CDR1 SGHRS, CDR2 YFSETQ. J was trimmed by 4 bases and V by 4 bases; bases with no gene match: 4. CDR3 nucleotide sequence: TGCGCCAGCAGCGGCGGGAGGGTGGCAGATACGCAGTATTTT. It specifies CASSGGRVADTQYF. Looking up the rest from reference TRBV5-1 and TRBJ2-3 gives the full variable domain: KAGVTQTPRYLIKTRGQQVTLSCSPISGHRSVSWYQQTPGQGLQFLFEYFSETQRNKGNFPGRFSGRQFSNSRSEMNVSTLELGDSALYLCASSGGRVADTQYFGPGTRLTVL.

This clone was seen only once. The rearrangement joins TRBV7-8 to TRBJ2-5; 9 nucleotides line up with TRBD1. The CDR3 spans 14 residues. The germline CDR1 and CDR2 sequences are SGHVS and FQNEAQ. The trim removed 5 bases at V and 3 bases at J, leaving 4 bases unmatched. For the CDR3, the DNA is TGTGCCAGCAGCCGAGGGACAGGGAAAGAGACCCAGTACTTC. This translates into CASSRGTGKETQYF.

The chain is built from TRBV19 and TRBJ2-3; 11 bases map to TRBD2. The junction had 5 bases not matched to a gene; V was cut back by 7 bases and J by 2 bases. The length of the CDR3 is 15 residues. CDR1 and CDR2 (germline): LNHDA, SQIVND (reference sequence). Here the CDR3 DNA reads TGTGCCAGTACCCAACTAGCGGGAGCCACAGATACGCAGTATTTT. Translation: CASTQLAGATDTQYF.

The chain couples TRBV2 to TRBJ2-5; TRBD1 matches 10 bases. J gave up 2 bases and V 11 bases, and 8 bases lay outside the gene matches. Germline assignment: CDR1 SNHLY and CDR2 FYNNEI. The CDR3 spans 14 residues. Here the CDR3 reads CAGIRDRGQETQYF. The CDR3 DNA follows: TGTGCCGGCATCCGGGACAGGGGTCAAGAGACCCAGTACTTC.

The CDR3 region is CASSINRVTGELFF. The DNA for the CDR3 is TGTGCCAGCAGCATCAACAGGGTTACCGGGGAGCTGTTTTTT. This chain joins TRBV7-9 and TRBJ2-2, with a weak D call TRBD1 (6 bases). The CDR3 length is 14 residues. From germline, CDR1 is SEHNR and CDR2 FQNEAQ (reference sequence). Between the trimmed V and J ends, which lost 5 bases and 5 bases, there was a span of 12 bases.

This clone came up a few times. The chain has TRBV9 and TRBJ1-2; 9 nucleotides line up with TRBD1. Germline CDR1 and CDR2: SGDLS and YYNGEE. The CDR3 extends over 15 amino acids. V lost 3 bases, J lost 5 bases, and 8 bases stayed unmatched. The CDR3 is CASSATTGGLYGYTF. The CDR3 nucleotides read TGTGCCAGCAGCGCAACTACAGGGGGCCTATATGGCTACACCTTC.

This clone appeared once. This chain links TRBV5-4 with TRBJ2-1; 7 bases fit TRBD2. Germline assignment: CDR1 SGHNT and CDR2 YYREEE (reference sequence). The J segment lost 5 bases and the V segment lost 5 bases, leaving 13 bases of the junction unmatched. The CDR3 runs 16 residues. CDR3 region: CASSPFGGSGNNEQFF. The CDR3 DNA is TGTGCCAGCAGTCCTTTCGGTGGGAGCGGGAACAATGAGCAGTTCTTC.

This chain uses TRBV5-4 with TRBJ1-2, with 8 nucleotides matching TRBD1. The length of the CDR3 is 15 residues. V lost 1 base and J lost 7; bases outside the gene matches: 9. The germline V gene has CDR1 SGHNT and CDR2 YYREEE (reference sequence). CDR3 amino acids: CASSLSGRTGSGYTF. The CDR3 bases are TGTGCCAGCAGCTTGAGTGGCCGGACAGGGTCTGGCTACACCTTC.

This chain links TRBV11-2 with TRBJ2-1; 11 bases align to TRBD2. Germline V CDR1 and CDR2: SGHAT, FQNNGV. CDR3 length: 15 amino acids. V lost 6 bases, J lost 4 bases, and 5 bases stayed unmatched. CDR3 coding DNA: TGTGCCAGCAGGTTTAGCGGGAGGGCTTACAATGAGCAGTTCTTC. The encoded protein is CASRFSGRAYNEQFF.

V is TRBV12-3 or TRBV12-4 and J is TRBJ1-2, with D possibly matching TRBD1 (6 bases). Deletions cut 6 bases from V and 3 bases from J, with 8 bases between. The CDR3 loop spans 12 amino acids. The CDR3, as DNA: TGTGCCAGCAGGGACAGAGACTATGGCTACACCTTC. Translation: CASRDRDYGYTF.

The J gene is TRBJ2-1, the V gene TRBV7-8; maybe TRBD2 (5 bases). The CDR3 is 15 amino acids. Germline values: CDR1 SGHVS, CDR2 FQNEAQ. V was cut by 4 bases and J by 9 bases, with 19 bases left in between. The CDR3 bases are TGTGCCAGCAGCTCGAATAGCGATCCCTACGGTGAGCAGTTCTTC. This encodes CASSSNSDPYGEQFF. The entire variable domain, with the rest obtained from reference TRBV7-8 and TRBJ2-1, is as follows: GAGVSQSPRYKVAKRGQDVALRCDPISGHVSLFWYQQALGQGPEFLTYFQNEAQLDKSGLPSDRFFAERPEGSVSTLKIQRTQQEDSAVYLCASSSNSDPYGEQFFGPGTRLTVL.

The chain combines TRBV3-1 (or the pseudogene TRBV3-2) with TRBJ1-5; the match to TRBD1 covers 11 bases. CDR3 length: 17 amino acids. Germline values: CDR1 LGHDT, CDR2 YNNKEL (reference sequence). Trimming cost V 2 bases and J 8 bases; bases outside gene matches: 11. CDR3 bases: TGTGCCAGCAGCCAATCCTCCGGGACAGGGGGGGGAGAGCCCCAGCATTTT. Its translation is CASSQSSGTGGGEPQHF.

This clone showed up just once. The rearrangement joins TRBV6-2 or TRBV6-3 to TRBJ2-4, with unresolved D. In germline, CDR1 is MNHEY, CDR2 SVGEGT. The CDR3 runs to 12 residues. V gave up 0 bases and J gave up 11 bases, with 8 bases separating them. The CDR3 here is CASSYSMTFQYF. The DNA for the CDR3 is TGTGCCAGCAGTTACTCGATGACTTTTCAGTACTTC.

A word on this clone: Other DNA sequences from this sample encode an identical CDR3 as well. J is TRBJ2-6 and V is TRBV19; possibly TRBD1 for D (6 bases). Germline CDR1 LNHDA, CDR2 SQIVND (reference sequence). Trimming stripped 4 bases from V and 4 bases from J, with 8 bases between. This CDR3 spans 14 amino acids. The CDR3 is CASSNRAGANVLTF. The CDR3 region has the DNA TGTGCCAGTAGTAACAGGGCCGGGGCCAACGTCCTGACTTTC.

This chain links TRBV6-5 with TRBJ1-5; unclear D gene. Trimming took off 9 bases at V and 2 bases at J, with 14 bases between the two ends. Germline CDR1 is MNHEY and CDR2 is SVGAGI. The CDR3 runs 14 residues. CDR3 coding DNA: TGTGCCAGTAGGGCGGGGATCGGCAATCAGCCCCAGCATTTT. Translated: CASRAGIGNQPQHF.

This clone was picked up a small number of times. This chain joins TRBV5-1 and TRBJ2-7; D perhaps matches TRBD2 (6 bases). The CDR3 length is 15 residues. Germline CDR1 reads SGHRS; CDR2 reads YFSETQ. The V and J ends lost 6 bases and 0 bases respectively, with 16 bases between them. In nucleotides, the CDR3 is TGCGCCAGCACAACCGGGACTCCGAGCTCCTACGAGCAGTACTTC. This sequence encodes CASTTGTPSSYEQYF.

This clone was counted at least ten times. This sequence joins TRBV6-4 and TRBJ2-1, with 11 bases fitting TRBD1. Per the germline V gene, CDR1 is MRHNA and CDR2 is SNTAGT. The CDR3 is made up of 15 amino acids. The V and J ends lost 4 bases and 4 bases, in that order; junction bases with no gene match: 3. CDR3 loop: CASSVGQGGYNEQFF. For the CDR3, the DNA is TGTGCCAGCAGTGTGGGACAGGGGGGTTACAATGAGCAGTTCTTC.

This clone was recorded a few times. The CDR3 loop reads CASKTGTGGFHSPLHF. The CDR3 nucleotides are TGTGCCAGCAAAACCGGGACAGGGGGCTTTCATTCACCCCTCCACTTT. The V call is TRBV28, the J call TRBJ1-6; 12 positions match TRBD1. The V gene end was trimmed by 7 bases and the J gene end by 8 bases; junction bases not matched to a gene: 9. The CDR3 sequence is 16 residues long. Germline CDR1 is MDHEN and CDR2 is SYDVKM.

This rearrangement joins TRBV6-5 to TRBJ2-7; 8 bases are a match to TRBD1. The CDR3 is 13 residues long. Looked up from germline, CDR1 is MNHEY and CDR2 is SVGAGI. The ends lost 6 bases at V and 2 bases at J; junction bases unmatched: 3. The DNA of the CDR3 is TGTGCCAGCAGGGGGACAGGTACCTACGAGCAGTACTTC. Encoded protein: CASRGTGTYEQYF.

J is TRBJ2-7 and V is TRBV11-2; the match to TRBD2 covers 11 bases. J gave up 2 bases and V 3 bases, and 0 bases lay outside the gene matches. This CDR3 spans 14 amino acids. The germline V gene encodes CDR1 SGHAT and CDR2 FQNNGV. CDR3 DNA sequence: TGTGCCAGCAGCTTTAGCGGGAGGGCCTACGAGCAGTACTTC. It encodes CASSFSGRAYEQYF.

The genes are TRBV4-1 and TRBJ2-5, with TRBD1 matching 9 bases. This CDR3 has 15 residues. After removal of 7 bases from V and 5 bases from J, the junction contained 11 bases not matched to a gene. The germline V gene encodes CDR1 MGHRA and CDR2 YSYEKL. The CDR3 region has the DNA TGCGCCAGCACCCGAACACAGGGGGCAGGGGAGACCCAGTACTTC. The encoded protein is CASTRTQGAGETQYF.

This clone has just one count. CDR3 nucleotide sequence: TGTGCCAGCAGTTTAGGGGGACAAGACTATGGCTACACCTTC. Amino acids: CASSLGGQDYGYTF. This chain uses TRBV28 with TRBJ1-2; possibly TRBD1 for D (6 bases). CDR1 is MDHEN, CDR2 SYDVKM, per germline. This CDR3 is 14 amino acids long. The V end was cut by 2 bases, the J end by 3 bases, with 10 bases between.

The CDR3: CATSTGTTMGDTQYF. CDR3 bases: TGTGCCACCTCAACCGGGACTACGATGGGAGATACGCAGTATTTT. The chain couples TRBV19 to TRBJ2-3, with TRBD2 matching over 7 bases. CDR1 is LNHDA, CDR2 SQIVND, per germline (reference sequence). The trim removed 10 bases at V and 5 bases at J, leaving 15 bases unmatched. CDR3 length: 15 amino acids.

The chain couples TRBV20-1 to TRBJ1-2; a weak D match, TRBD1 (6 bases). The ends were cut back, 5 bases at V and 8 bases at J, with 12 bases in the middle. The CDR3 covers 11 residues. Germline lookup yields CDR1 DFQATT and CDR2 SNEGSKA (reference sequence). This chain's CDR3 is CSAVTGPGYTF. The CDR3 DNA reads as TGCAGTGCTGTAACAGGGCCGGGCTACACCTTC.

Written as DNA, the CDR3 is TGTGCCACGGACAGGGGGACCCGGGAGCAGTACTTC. It codes for CATDRGTREQYF. The chain couples TRBV6-5 to TRBJ2-7, with 10 nucleotides matching TRBD1. The CDR3 loop spans 12 amino acids. Trimming removed 10 bases from V and 7 bases from J; junction bases left unmatched: 7. The germline gives CDR1 MNHEY, CDR2 SVGAGI.

The chain links TRBV30 to TRBJ2-7; 10 positions agree with TRBD2. After removal of 5 bases from V and 2 bases from J, the junction contained 6 bases not matched to a gene. This CDR3 has 14 amino acids. The germline gives CDR1 GTSNPN, CDR2 SVGIG (reference sequence). CDR3 sequence reads: CAWAGTSVAYEQYF. In DNA form, the CDR3 reads TGTGCCTGGGCCGGGACTAGCGTTGCCTACGAGCAGTACTTC.

J is TRBJ1-6 and V is TRBV27; 8 nucleotides match TRBD1. Germline lookup yields CDR1 MNHEY and CDR2 SMNVEV (reference sequence). The length of the CDR3 is 14 residues. Trimming at V came to 3 bases and at J to 10 bases, leaving 5 bases not matched to a gene. The CDR3 here is CASSFDRGGSPLHF. The CDR3 DNA follows: TGTGCCAGCAGTTTTGACAGGGGAGGCTCACCCCTCCACTTT.

The rearrangement joins TRBV9 to TRBJ1-6, with D hard to call. In germline, CDR1 is SGDLS, CDR2 YYNGEE. The CDR3 is 14 residues long. V was shortened by 0 bases and J by 5 bases, with 6 bases between the two germline ends. The CDR3 sequence: CASSVAVHNSPLHF. The DNA for the CDR3 is TGTGCCAGCAGCGTAGCGGTCCATAATTCACCCCTCCACTTT.

This chain links TRBV5-1 with TRBJ2-3, with D uncertain. This CDR3 is built from 13 residues. The V and J ends lost 2 bases and 0 bases respectively, with 4 bases between them. Looked up from germline, CDR1 is SGHRS and CDR2 is YFSETQ. Here the CDR3 DNA reads TGCGCCAGCAGCTTTATTAGCACAGATACGCAGTATTTT. Protein sequence: CASSFISTDTQYF.